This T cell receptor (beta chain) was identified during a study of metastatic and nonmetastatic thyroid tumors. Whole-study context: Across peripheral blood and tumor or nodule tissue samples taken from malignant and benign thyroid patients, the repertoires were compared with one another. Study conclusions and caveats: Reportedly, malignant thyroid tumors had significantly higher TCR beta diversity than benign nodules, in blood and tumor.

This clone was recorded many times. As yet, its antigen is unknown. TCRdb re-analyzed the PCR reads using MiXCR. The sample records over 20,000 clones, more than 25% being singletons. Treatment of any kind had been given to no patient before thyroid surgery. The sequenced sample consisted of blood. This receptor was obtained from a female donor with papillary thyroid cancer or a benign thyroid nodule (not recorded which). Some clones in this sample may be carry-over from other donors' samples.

CDR3 bases: TGTGCCAGCAGTGACGACAGAGGCTATGGCTACACCTTC. It yields the protein CASSDDRGYGYTF. J is TRBJ1-2 and V is TRBV6-1, with D tentatively TRBD1 (5 bases). Looked up from germline, CDR1 is MNHNS and CDR2 is SASEGT. Deletions cut 3 bases from V and 4 bases from J, with 9 bases between. The CDR3 has 13 residues.